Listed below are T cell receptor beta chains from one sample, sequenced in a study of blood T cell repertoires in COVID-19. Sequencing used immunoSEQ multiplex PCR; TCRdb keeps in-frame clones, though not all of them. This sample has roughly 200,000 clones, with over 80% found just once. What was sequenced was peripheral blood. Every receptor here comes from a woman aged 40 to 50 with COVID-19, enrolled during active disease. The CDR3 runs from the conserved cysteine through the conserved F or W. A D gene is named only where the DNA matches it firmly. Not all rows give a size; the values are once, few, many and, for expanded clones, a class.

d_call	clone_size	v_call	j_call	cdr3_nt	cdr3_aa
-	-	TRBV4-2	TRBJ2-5	TGTGCCAGCAGCCCCGCGGCTGGGGCCCAAGAGACCCAGTACTTC	CASSPAAGAQETQYF
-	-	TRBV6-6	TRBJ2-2	TGTGCCAGCAGTTACCGACTGTTAAACACCGGGGAGCTGTTTTTT	CASSYRLLNTGELFF
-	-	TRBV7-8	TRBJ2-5	TGTGCCAGCAGCTTCCGCCCCACAGGGTACCAGACCCAGTACTTC	CASSFRPTGYQTQYF
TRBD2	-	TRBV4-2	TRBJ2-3	TGTGCCAGCAGCCAAGCCCAGGGCGGGGGGGCGAAAGATACGCAGTATTTT	CASSQAQGGGAKDTQYF
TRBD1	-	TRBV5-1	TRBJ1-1	TGCGCCAGCAGCTTGAAAGGACAGGGGGTGACTGAAGCTTTCTTT	CASSLKGQGVTEAFF
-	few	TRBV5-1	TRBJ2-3	TGCGCCAGCGGACTCTCGGGAGAAAAGGGGGATACGCAGTATTTT	CASGLSGEKGDTQYF
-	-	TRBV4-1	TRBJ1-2	TGCGCCAGCAGCCAAGAAATGGCAGCGCGGGATGGCTACACCTTC	CASSQEMAARDGYTF
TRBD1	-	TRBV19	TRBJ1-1	TGTGCCAGTAGTTCCGACAGGGCAGCTTTCTTT	CASSSDRAAFF
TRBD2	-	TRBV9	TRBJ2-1	TGTGCCAGCAGCGTAGCGACTAGCGGGAGGGCCAGGGCCTCCTACAATGAGCAGTTCTTC	CASSVATSGRARASYNEQFF
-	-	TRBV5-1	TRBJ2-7	TGCGCCAGCAGCTTGGGGTCGGGATCCTACGAGCAGTACTTC	CASSLGSGSYEQYF
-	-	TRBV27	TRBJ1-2	TGTGCCAGCCGGGGGGGTTCTGTCGGCTACACCTTC	CASRGGSVGYTF
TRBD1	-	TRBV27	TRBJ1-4	TGTGCCAGCAGTTCGCCGGGACAGGGGCGTGGAAAACTGTTTTTT	CASSSPGQGRGKLFF
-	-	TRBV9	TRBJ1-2	TGTGCCAGCAGCGCCATGACGGGTTATGGCTACACCTTC	CASSAMTGYGYTF
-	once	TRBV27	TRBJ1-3	TGTGCCAGCAGTTTATCCAGGGGAAACACCATATATTTT	CASSLSRGNTIYF
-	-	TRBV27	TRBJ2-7	TGTGCCAGCAGTTTCGGAGGGGCTCGGGAGCAGTACTTC	CASSFGGAREQYF
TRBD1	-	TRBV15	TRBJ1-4	TGTGCCACCAGCAGAGCAGGGGGCGCGTACAGAAATGAAAAACTGTTTTTT	CATSRAGGAYRNEKLFF
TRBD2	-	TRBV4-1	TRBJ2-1	TGCGCCAGCAGCCCCAGGACTAGCGGGAGGGCCAATGAGCAGTTCTTC	CASSPRTSGRANEQFF
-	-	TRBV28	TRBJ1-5	TGTGCCAGCAGTTTAGGGGGGAAAAGCAATCAGCCCCAGCATTTT	CASSLGGKSNQPQHF
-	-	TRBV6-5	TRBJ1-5	TGTGCCAGCAGGAGGGACAACGGACAGCCCCAGCATTTT	CASRRDNGQPQHF
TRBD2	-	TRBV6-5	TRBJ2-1	TGTGCCAGCAGTTTACTAGCGGGAGTTGCTGAGCAGTTCTTC	CASSLLAGVAEQFF
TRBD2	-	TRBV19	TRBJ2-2	TGTGCCAGTAGTCCGCTGAGGGCGGGAGGGCCTGACACCGGGGAGCTGTTTTTT	CASSPLRAGGPDTGELFF
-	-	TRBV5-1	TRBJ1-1	TGCGCCAGCAGCTTGATCGTCCAGGGTCGCACTGAAGCTTTCTTT	CASSLIVQGRTEAFF
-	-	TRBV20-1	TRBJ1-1	TGCAGTGCTACTAACCCCCCTGAAGCTTTCTTT	CSATNPPEAFF
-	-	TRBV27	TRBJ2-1	TGTGCCAGCAGCTATACAGGCTCCTACAATGAGCAGTTCTTC	CASSYTGSYNEQFF
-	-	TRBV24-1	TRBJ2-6	TGTGCCACCAGTGACCTAACAGGGCCTGGGGCCAACGTCCTGACTTTC	CATSDLTGPGANVLTF
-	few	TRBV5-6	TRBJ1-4	TGTGCCAGCAGCCCCAGGACTGGGTTGGGAGAAAAACTGTTTTTT	CASSPRTGLGEKLFF
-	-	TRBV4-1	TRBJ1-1	TGCGCCAGCAGCCGCGGGAGGGGAGAGTGGGATACTGAAGCTTTCTTT	CASSRGRGEWDTEAFF
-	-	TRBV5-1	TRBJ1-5	TGCGCCAGCAGCTTGGAAGGCTTCGGGCAGCCCCAGCATTTT	CASSLEGFGQPQHF
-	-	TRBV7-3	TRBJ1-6	TGTGCCAGCAGCTTAGGGGGGGCTAATTCACCCCTCCACTTT	CASSLGGANSPLHF
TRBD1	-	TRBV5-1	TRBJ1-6	TGCGCCAGCAGCGCTAACCAAAGACAGGGGAACTCACCCCTCCACTTT	CASSANQRQGNSPLHF
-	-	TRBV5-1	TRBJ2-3	TGCGCCAGCAGCTTACGCGGGGGCACAGATACGCAGTATTTT	CASSLRGGTDTQYF
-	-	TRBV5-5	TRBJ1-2	TGTGCCAGCAGTCATGACAGTCAATATGGCTACACCTTC	CASSHDSQYGYTF
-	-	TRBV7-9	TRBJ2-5	TGTGCCAGCAGCTTTTCGGCGGGACTCCCCCAAGAGACCCAGTACTTC	CASSFSAGLPQETQYF
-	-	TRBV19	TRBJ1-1	TGTGCCAGTTATCGGGGATGGGAGAACACTGAAGCTTTCTTT	CASYRGWENTEAFF
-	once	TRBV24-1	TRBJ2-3	TGTGCCACCAGTGATCGGAGAGATACGCAGTATTTT	CATSDRRDTQYF
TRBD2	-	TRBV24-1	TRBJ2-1	TGTGCCACCAGTGATCCAGCGGGAGGAAGTGGCAATGAGCAGTTCTTC	CATSDPAGGSGNEQFF
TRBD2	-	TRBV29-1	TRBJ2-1	TGCAGCGTCGGAGGACTAGCGGCCGCCGCCTACAATGAGCAGTTCTTC	CSVGGLAAAAYNEQFF
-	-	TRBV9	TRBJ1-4	TGTGCCAGCAGCGCATCGTGGTTGGCGGGGGCAACTAATGAAAAACTGTTTTTT	CASSASWLAGATNEKLFF
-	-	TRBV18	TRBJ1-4	TGTGCCAGCTCGTTGGCAGGGAGGAATGAAAAACTGTTTTTT	CASSLAGRNEKLFF
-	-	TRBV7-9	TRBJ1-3	TGTGCCAGCAGCCACGCGGCCAACTCTGGAAACACCATATATTTT	CASSHAANSGNTIYF
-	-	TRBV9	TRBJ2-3	TGTGCCAGCAGCGAAAGACTAGTATCAGATACGCAGTATTTT	CASSERLVSDTQYF
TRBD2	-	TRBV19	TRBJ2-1	TGTGCCAGTAGTCGACTGACTAGCGCGGAGGGTGAGCAGTTCTTC	CASSRLTSAEGEQFF
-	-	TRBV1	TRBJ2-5	TGCACCAGCAGCCATATTAGCGGGAGCGGAGGGTACCAAGAGACCCAGTACTTC	CTSSHISGSGGYQETQYF
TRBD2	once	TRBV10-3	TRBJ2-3	TGTGCCATCAGCGGGGGGGCTGCAGATACGCAGTATTTT	CAISGGAADTQYF
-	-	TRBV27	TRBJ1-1	TGTGCCAGCAGGACGGTTCAGGGAAACACTGAAGCTTTCTTT	CASRTVQGNTEAFF
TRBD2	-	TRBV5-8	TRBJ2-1	TGTGCCAGCAGCTTGGAGGCGGGGGGGAAGGGCTACAATGAGCAGTTCTTC	CASSLEAGGKGYNEQFF
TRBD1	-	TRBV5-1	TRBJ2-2	TGCGCCAGCAGCACAGGGGGCTCGTACACCGGGGAGCTGTTTTTT	CASSTGGSYTGELFF
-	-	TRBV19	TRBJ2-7	TGTGCCAGTAGTATAGGGGCGAGTCACGAGCAGTACTTC	CASSIGASHEQYF
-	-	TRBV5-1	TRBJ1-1	TGCGCCAGCAGCTTGGGAGGGCGGGAAGCTTTCTTT	CASSLGGREAFF
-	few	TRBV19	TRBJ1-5	TGTGCCAGTAGTATAGATGGGGGGGATAACCAGCCCCAGCATTTT	CASSIDGGDNQPQHF
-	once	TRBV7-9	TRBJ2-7	TGTGCCAGCAACGACAAGCCAGCCTACGAGCAGTACTTC	CASNDKPAYEQYF